This T cell receptor (beta chain) was sequenced in a study of cytomegalovirus exposure and HLA in healthy donors. As regards this clone: Its antigen remains unknown.

Study-wide results and caveats: Sequences of the TCR beta chain were said to predict the HLA-A and HLA-B alleles of most subjects accurately. The study found most TCR sequences rare, yet found some public TCRs in many donors.

Primers: 60 Vbeta forward and 13 Jbeta reverse. The assay was immunoSEQ multiplex PCR, and TCRdb's table has in-frame clones only and misses some. The ten top clones account for roughly 3.3%, within a sample of about 39,000 clones. This CDR3 is built from 14 residues. The germline CDR1 and CDR2 sequences are SGHRS and YFSETQ. V lost 2 bases to trimming and J lost 0 bases, with 7 bases between them. The chain employs TRBV5-1 and TRBJ2-3, with D unclear. This receptor was identified in a woman aged 25 to 45 in good health and CMV-seropositive. The material sequenced was PBMCs. The CDR3 DNA follows: TGCGCCAGCAGCTTCCCTCGGAGCACAGATACGCAGTATTTT. Amino acid sequence: CASSFPRSTDTQYF.